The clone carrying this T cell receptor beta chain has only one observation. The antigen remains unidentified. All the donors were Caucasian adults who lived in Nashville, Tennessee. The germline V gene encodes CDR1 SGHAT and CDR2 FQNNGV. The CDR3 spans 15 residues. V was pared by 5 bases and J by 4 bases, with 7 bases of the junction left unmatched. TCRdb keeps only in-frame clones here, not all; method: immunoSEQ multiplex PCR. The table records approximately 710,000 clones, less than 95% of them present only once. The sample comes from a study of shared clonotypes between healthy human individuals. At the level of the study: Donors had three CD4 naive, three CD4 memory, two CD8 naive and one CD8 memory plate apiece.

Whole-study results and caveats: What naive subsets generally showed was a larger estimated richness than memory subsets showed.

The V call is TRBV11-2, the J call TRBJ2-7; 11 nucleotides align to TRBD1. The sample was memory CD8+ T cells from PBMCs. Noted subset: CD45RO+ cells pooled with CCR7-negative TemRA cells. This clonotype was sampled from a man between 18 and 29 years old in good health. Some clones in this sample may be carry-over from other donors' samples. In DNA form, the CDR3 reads TGTGCCAGCAGCCCCCGGGACAGGGGGATATACGAGCAGTACTTC. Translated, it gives CASSPRDRGIYEQYF.